This T cell receptor (beta chain) was obtained from a study of radiation and T cells in renal cell carcinoma. Only in-frame clones appear in the TCRdb table, and some are missing; sequencing was by immunoSEQ multiplex PCR. The data show around 60,000 clones, with roughly 79% seen just once and about 7% held by the top ten. On this clone: Its target is unknown.

The CDR3 has 13 amino acids. Overall study findings and caveats: From baseline, blood top tumor clonotypes peaked at 2 weeks post-radiation. Without pretreatment biopsies, baseline tumor clonotype presence was undetermined.

The time point: blood 2 weeks post-SBRT. As to treatment: 15 Gy SBRT to primary tumor, nephrectomy 4 weeks later. Clear cell pathology was present in this patient's renal cell carcinoma. The sequenced sample was blood, obtained from a patient whose treatment included radiotherapy and nephrectomy. The rearrangement uses TRBV21-1 and TRBJ2-3. TRBV21-1 is a known pseudogene. This receptor was taken from a man aged 55 to 70 with renal cell carcinoma. The CDR3 coding sequence is TGTGCCAGCAGCAAAGCGAATGCAGATACGCAGTATTTT. This codes for CASSKANADTQYF.